This TCR beta chain was found in a study of blood T cell repertoires in COVID-19. The wider study: T cells, B-cell-depleted T cells, or PBMCs provided the cDNA or gDNA that served as material.

Sequenced by immunoSEQ multiplex PCR; TCRdb stores in-frame clones only, minus some. The sample records 140,000 or so clones, roughly 84% being singletons. Input material: peripheral blood. The clonotype originates from a human donor in a cohort sampled during active COVID-19.

The CDR3 here is CASSRSTGEAYGYTF. The CDR3 DNA sequence: TGTGCCAGCAGTAGGTCGACAGGGGAGGCCTATGGCTACACCTTC. This chain joins TRBV6-5 and TRBJ1-2; 8 bases line up with TRBD1. Germline trimming cut 5 bases from V and 4 bases from J; bases unmatched to any gene: 9. Per germline, CDR1 MNHEY and CDR2 SVGAGI. There are 15 residues in the CDR3.